This TCR beta chain was obtained from a study of T cell responses to AZD1222 COVID-19 vaccine. Sequencing used immunoSEQ multiplex PCR; TCRdb keeps in-frame clones, though not all of them. This table holds over 100,000 clones, 75% to 90% found once. Trimming shortened V by 3 bases and J by 2 bases, and 6 bases separated the two germline ends. This CDR3 is built from 13 residues. The chain is built from TRBV12-3 or TRBV12-4 and TRBJ2-3; D uncertain. This specimen was peripheral blood, taken on day 0 of AZD1222 vaccination. This TCR was recovered from an adult in good health. CDR3 sequence: CASSFPNTDTQYF. CDR3 nucleotide sequence: TGTGCCAGCAGTTTCCCGAACACAGATACGCAGTATTTT.